Listed here are 14 T cell receptor beta chains from one sample, sequenced in a study of prognosis after radiotherapy for stage I lung cancer. With two-round multiplex PCR, TCR beta CDR3 sequences were amplified from genomic DNA. Every TRBV and TRBJ gene had its own specific primer in first-round PCR. One entry per CDR3 protein, called by TCRdb with MiXCR from the multiplex PCR reads. The table shows fewer than 65,000 distinct CDR3 sequences, with about 32% occurring only once. This specimen consisted of PBMCs, obtained before or after stereotactic body radiation therapy (not recorded which). The receptors were gathered from a donor over 45 with non-small cell lung cancer.

This clonotype was seen more than once but under ten times. The chain carries TRBV11-2 and TRBJ2-7; D remains ambiguous. Germline V CDR1 and CDR2: SGHAT, FQNNGV. Between the trimmed V and J ends, which lost 0 bases and 2 bases, there was a span of 11 bases. The CDR3 runs 15 residues. The DNA of the CDR3 is TGTGCCAGCAGCTTAGATGTAGGAGCCCCCTACGAGCAGTACTTC. It yields the protein CASSLDVGAPYEQYF.

This clonotype was detected only a few times. A much bigger clone sits one base away, suggesting this may be a read error. J is TRBJ2-2 and V is TRBV20-1; D possibly corresponds to TRBD2 (6 bases). Germline V gene sequence: CDR1 DFQATT, CDR2 SNEGSKA (reference sequence). This CDR3 has 14 amino acids. Written as DNA, the CDR3 is TGCAGTGCTAGTTTTCGGCGTGGGGCCGGGGGGCTGTTTTTT. It specifies CSASFRRGAGGLFF.

This clonotype occurred many times. The J gene is TRBJ2-3, the V gene TRBV28, with D possibly TRBD1 on 5 matching bases. CDR3 size: 15 residues. V shed 5 bases and J shed 3 bases, with 15 bases lying between them. Per germline, CDR1 MDHEN and CDR2 SYDVKM. The CDR3 region has the DNA TGTGCCAGCAGTCCAACAGGTTTAGAGACAGATACGCAGTATTTT. It yields the protein CASSPTGLETDTQYF.

This clonotype was seen many times. The genes are TRBV4-3 and TRBJ2-7, with D unresolved. Germline V gene data show CDR1 as LGHNA and CDR2 as YSLEER. The CDR3 extends over 12 amino acids. The V and J ends lost 7 bases and 1 base respectively, with 8 bases between them. This chain's CDR3 is CASTNVSYEQYF. CDR3 sequence (DNA): TGCGCCAGCACCAATGTTTCCTACGAGCAGTACTTC.

This clonotype has ten or more counts. This chain connects TRBV28 to TRBJ2-1; possibly TRBD2 for D (6 bases). This CDR3 spans 12 amino acids. Germline V lookup: CDR1 MDHEN, CDR2 SYDVKM. Trimming removed 10 bases at V and 11 bases at J, with 18 bases between. The CDR3 bases are TGTGCCACCCAAGGAGAGGCGGGGCAGCAGTTCTTC. Amino acid sequence: CATQGEAGQQFF.

This clonotype was detected ten times or more. V and J are TRBV5-4 and TRBJ2-1; 9 nucleotides match TRBD2. Germline-derived CDR1 and CDR2 are SGHNT and YYREEE (reference sequence). V lost 3 bases and J lost 9; bases outside the gene matches: 13. There are 16 residues in the CDR3. The CDR3 loop reads CASSSPTSGGGSEQFF. CDR3 sequence (DNA): TGTGCCAGCAGCTCCCCGACTAGCGGAGGAGGAAGTGAGCAGTTCTTC.

About this clonotype itself: Given the absence of the conserved phenylalanine or tryptophan at the CDR3 end, a read error is likely. The genes are TRBV5-1 and TRBJ2-3, with D perhaps matching TRBD1 (5 bases). Trimming removed 2 bases from V and 3 bases from J, with 16 bases in between. This CDR3 contains 16 residues. Germline assignment: CDR1 SGHRS and CDR2 YFSETQ. The CDR3, as DNA: TGCGCCAGCAGCTTAACAGGTGTCTCCGGGACAGATACGCAGTATCTT. Translation: CASSLTGVSGTDTQYL.

The rearrangement links TRBV20-1 to TRBJ2-3; D gene unclear. From germline, CDR1 is DFQATT and CDR2 SNEGSKA (reference sequence). The CDR3 is made up of 11 amino acids. Deletions cut 7 bases from V and 6 bases from J, with 11 bases between. The CDR3, as DNA: TGCAGTGAGCAGACGTTCGATACGCAGTATTTT. This translates into CSEQTFDTQYF.

This clonotype showed up many times. The rearrangement uses TRBV18 and TRBJ1-1; D remains ambiguous. The CDR3 loop spans 14 amino acids. Deletions cut 5 bases from V and 3 bases from J, with 13 bases between. Germline V gives CDR1 KGHSH, CDR2 LQKENI. As DNA, the CDR3 is TGTGCCAGCTCATCCTCTTTCCAGGACACTGAAGCTTTCTTT. It codes for CASSSSFQDTEAFF.

This clonotype was observed many times. The V call is TRBV7-3, the J call TRBJ2-3, with unresolved D. The V gene's germline CDR1 is SGHTA and CDR2 FQGTGA. The CDR3 totals 12 residues. V lost 5 bases and J lost 6, with 9 bases in between. The CDR3 spells CASSPSGDTQYF. For the CDR3, the DNA is TGTGCCAGCAGCCCTTCGGGTGATACGCAGTATTTT.

A remark on this clonotype: A far larger clone is only one base removed, so a read error is likely. The J gene is TRBJ1-1, the V gene TRBV7-9; TRBD1 aligns across 8 bases. Per the germline V gene, CDR1 is SEHNR and CDR2 is FQNEAQ (reference sequence). The CDR3 consists of 14 residues. J gave up 9 bases and V 6 bases, and 12 bases lay outside the gene matches. The CDR3 spells CASRGFGQGDQAFF. CDR3 coding DNA: TGTGCCAGCAGAGGCTTCGGACAGGGTGATCAAGCTTTCTTT.

This clonotype was counted ten times or more. The chain couples TRBV7-6 to TRBJ1-3; D unresolved. Germline CDR1 is SGHVS and CDR2 is FNYEAQ. The CDR3 length is 16 residues. Trimming left V 2 bases short and J 0 bases short, with 11 bases between. The CDR3 DNA is TGTGCCAGCAGCTTAAATAGTCGCGGCTCTGGAAACACCATATATTTT. Amino acid sequence: CASSLNSRGSGNTIYF.

For this clonotype: This could be a read error, since a much larger clone is one nucleotide away. This chain uses TRBV5-1 with TRBJ2-3; the D gene is possibly TRBD2 (6 bases). The CDR3 runs to 16 residues. V was shortened by 3 bases and J by 1 base, with 15 bases between the two germline ends. Germline values: CDR1 SGHRS, CDR2 YFSETQ. CDR3 protein: CASSSGSGRGTDTQYF. The CDR3 DNA follows: TGCGCCAGCAGCTCCGGTAGCGGCAGAGGCACAGATACGCAGTATTTT.

This clonotype was observed a handful of times. A far larger clone is off by one base, so a read error is likely. The rearrangement uses TRBV6-2 or TRBV6-3 and TRBJ1-2; unclear D gene. The CDR3 is 12 amino acids. Trimming cost V 5 bases and J 4 bases, with 8 bases left between them. Germline CDR1 is MNHEY and CDR2 is SVGEGT. For the CDR3, the DNA is TGTGCCAGCAGTCACCGTGGCTATGGCTACACCTTC. It codes for CASSHRGYGYTF.